The sequence of this T cell receptor beta chain was determined in a study of PD-L1 blockade in urothelial cancer. Study-wide background: Timepoints chosen for blood analysis were 3 weeks (second dose) and 6 weeks after treatment start. Study outcomes and limitations: Survival was better when pretreatment blood TCR clonality fell below the median. At the 3-week point, tumor-associated blood clones expanded more in durable-benefit patients.

Assay: immunoSEQ multiplex PCR; the TCRdb copy retains only in-frame clones and omits some. Here the sample spans roughly 53,000 clones, around 88% being singletons. The time point denotes: pretreatment peripheral blood. Of note for this clone: Antigen unknown.

The V segment lost 3 bases and the J segment 6 bases; nucleotides outside the gene matches: 5. The V gene's germline CDR1 is MGHRA and CDR2 YSYEKL. The CDR3 is 14 amino acids. The V call is TRBV4-1, the J call TRBJ1-2; 9 nucleotides align to TRBD1. The sequence was obtained from a woman aged 60-75 years with urothelial cancer. Specimen: PBMCs, collected around atezolizumab (anti-PD-L1) treatment. CDR3 DNA sequence: TGCGCCAGCAGCCACCCTACAGGGGGCGATGGCTACACCTTC. It codes for CASSHPTGGDGYTF.